The present T cell receptor beta chain was sequenced within a study of shared clonotypes between healthy human individuals. Study-level background: The plates for each donor numbered three CD4 naive, three CD4 memory, two CD8 naive and one CD8 memory. Findings and caveats of the study: Larger estimated richness was generally recorded for naive subsets relative to memory subsets. Apart from blood, nothing was sampled; tissue repertoires likely differ.

The method was immunoSEQ multiplex PCR; TCRdb's version includes in-frame clones alone and lacks a portion of them. Here the sample spans millions of clones, about 95% being singletons. V was pared by 0 bases and J by 2 bases, with 4 bases of the junction left unmatched. This CDR3 is 16 amino acids long. CDR1 and CDR2 from the germline V gene are MGHRA and YSYEKL. CD45RO-negative, CCR7-positively selected cells formed the naive CD8 fraction, excluding terminally differentiated effector memory CD45RA+ cells. The donors were all Caucasian adults (living in Nashville, Tennessee). In regard to this clone: Its cognate antigen is unknown.

The sequence was collected from a man between 18 and 35 years old in good health. The chain links TRBV4-1 to TRBJ2-3, with TRBD2 identical over 8 bases. The source material was naive CD8+ T cells sorted from blood. CDR3 DNA: TGCGCCAGCAGCCAAGATCTAGCGGGCTACACAGATACGCAGTATTTT. Residues: CASSQDLAGYTDTQYF.